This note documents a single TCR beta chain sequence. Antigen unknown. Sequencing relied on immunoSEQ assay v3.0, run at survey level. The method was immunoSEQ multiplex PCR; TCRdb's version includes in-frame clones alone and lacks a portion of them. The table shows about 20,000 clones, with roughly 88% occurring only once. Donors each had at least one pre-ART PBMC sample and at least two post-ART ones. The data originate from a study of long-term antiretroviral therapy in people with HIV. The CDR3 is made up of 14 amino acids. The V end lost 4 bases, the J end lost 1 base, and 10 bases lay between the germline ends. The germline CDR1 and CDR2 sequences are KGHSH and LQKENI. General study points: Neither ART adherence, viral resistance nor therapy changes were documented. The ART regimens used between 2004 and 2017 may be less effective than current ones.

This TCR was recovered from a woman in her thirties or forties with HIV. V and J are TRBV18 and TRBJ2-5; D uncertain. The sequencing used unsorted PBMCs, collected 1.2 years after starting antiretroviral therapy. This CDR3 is CASSLRPSQETQYF. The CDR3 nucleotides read TGTGCCAGCTCACTCAGGCCCAGCCAAGAGACCCAGTACTTC.